This T cell receptor (beta chain) was sequenced for a study of T cell responses to AZD1222 COVID-19 vaccine. TCRdb's table, derived via immunoSEQ multiplex PCR, lists solely in-frame clones and lacks some. The table includes about 120,000 clones, 80% to 90% detected once. The receptor was isolated from an adult in good health. Material: peripheral blood, obtained on day 0 of AZD1222 vaccination.

The CDR3 is CASSRGNTEAFF. The CDR3 nucleotides read TGTGCCAGCAGCCGTGGTAACACTGAAGCTTTCTTT. The chain couples TRBV3-1 (or the pseudogene TRBV3-2) to TRBJ1-1; the D is unclear. Per the germline V gene, CDR1 is LGHDT and CDR2 is YNNKEL (reference sequence). The V and J ends lost 4 bases and 2 bases respectively, with 5 bases between them. CDR3 size: 12 residues.